This TCR beta chain was sequenced for a study of shared clonotypes between healthy human individuals. Study-wide results and caveats: Richness estimates generally favored naive over memory subsets. Apart from blood, nothing was sampled; tissue repertoires likely differ.

At a deep level, the assay was run. Here immunoSEQ multiplex PCR was the method, and the copy in TCRdb shows in-frame clones only, minus some. The sample lists hundreds of thousands of clones; 90% to 97% were seen once. Germline assignment: CDR1 SGHRS and CDR2 YFSETQ. The length of the CDR3 is 14 residues. After removal of 6 bases from V and 7 bases from J, the junction contained 7 bases not matched to a gene. Terminally differentiated effector memory CD45RA+ cells were left out of the naive CD8 fraction, which was CD45RO-negative and positively selected for CCR7. Among the donors, all were Caucasian adults who lived in Nashville, Tennessee. Worth noting for this clone: As yet, its antigen is unknown.

The origin of this receptor is a young woman in good health. The source material was naive CD8+ T cells sorted from blood. This chain links TRBV5-1 with TRBJ2-1; 10 bases align to TRBD2. The CDR3: CASMELAGVNEQFF. For the CDR3, the DNA is TGCGCCAGCATGGAGCTAGCGGGAGTGAATGAGCAGTTCTTC.